Listed below are T cell receptor beta chains from one sample, sequenced in a study of cytomegalovirus exposure and HLA in healthy donors. Method: immunoSEQ multiplex PCR; TCRdb's copy keeps in-frame clones and lacks some. The table has about 180,000 clones, 76% seen once; the top ten hold around 1.6%. The sequenced sample consisted of PBMCs. Source of these receptors: a man in his late teens or twenties in good health and CMV-seronegative. CDR3s include the opening cysteine and the closing phenylalanine or tryptophan. Each record gives: clone size, J gene, D gene, V gene, CDR3 protein, CDR3 DNA. The D gene is left open where the match is weak. Not all rows give a size; the values are once, few, many and, for expanded clones, a class.

-,TRBJ1-1,-,TRBV30,CAWSGGRGKGTEAFF,TGTGCCTGGAGTGGGGGCAGGGGAAAAGGGACTGAAGCTTTCTTT
once,TRBJ2-2,TRBD1,TRBV29-1,CSVRTGEWVTGELFF,TGCAGCGTGAGGACAGGGGAGTGGGTCACCGGGGAGCTGTTTTTT
-,TRBJ1-4,TRBD1,TRBV2,CASSGTGQNVNEKLFF,TGTGCCAGCAGTGGGACAGGCCAAAACGTCAATGAAAAACTGTTTTTT
-,TRBJ2-2,-,TRBV2,CASSGFVTGGGGELFF,TGTGCCAGCAGTGGCTTTGTGACAGGTGGCGGCGGGGAGCTGTTTTTT
-,TRBJ2-3,-,TRBV7-9,CAGGGDTDTQYF,TGTGCCGGCGGCGGGGACACAGATACGCAGTATTTT
-,TRBJ1-2,-,TRBV5-5,CASSLSRNIGYTF,TGTGCCAGCAGCTTGTCCAGGAATATCGGCTACACCTTC
few,TRBJ1-2,-,TRBV27,CASSLRRGYGYTF,TGTGCCAGCAGTCTTAGGAGGGGCTATGGCTACACCTTC
-,TRBJ2-1,TRBD1,TRBV18,CASSPGSREGAEQFF,TGTGCCAGCTCACCGGGTAGCCGTGAGGGGGCTGAGCAGTTCTTC
once,TRBJ2-5,-,TRBV18,CASSVSRGGRETQYF,TGTGCCAGCTCAGTCTCCAGGGGCGGGAGAGAGACCCAGTACTTC
-,TRBJ1-2,-,TRBV11-2,CASSLIAYGYTF,TGTGCCAGCAGCTTGATAGCCTATGGCTACACCTTC
-,TRBJ2-1,-,TRBV5-1,CASSLGLGGSSYNEQFF,TGCGCCAGCAGCTTGGGGTTGGGGGGAAGCTCCTACAATGAGCAGTTCTTC
once,TRBJ2-7,-,TRBV6-5,CASKQNSYEQYF,TGTGCCAGCAAACAGAACTCCTACGAGCAGTACTTC
-,TRBJ1-2,-,TRBV5-5,CASSLDAGLFGGYTF,TGTGCCAGCAGCTTGGATGCAGGGCTATTCGGGGGCTACACCTTC
-,TRBJ2-5,-,TRBV13,CASGITGIGETQYF,TGTGCCAGTGGGATTACAGGGATAGGAGAGACCCAGTACTTC
-,TRBJ2-5,-,TRBV7-3,CASSPHPGVGETQYF,TGTGCCAGCAGCCCACACCCGGGTGTTGGAGAGACCCAGTACTTC
few,TRBJ1-5,TRBD1,TRBV2,CASRQDRGRNQPQHF,TGTGCCAGCAGACAAGACAGGGGGCGGAATCAGCCCCAGCATTTT
-,TRBJ2-1,-,TRBV28,CASTEVSYNEQFF,TGTGCCAGCACGGAGGTATCCTACAATGAGCAGTTCTTC
once,TRBJ1-2,TRBD1,TRBV5-4,CASSLGGTGFIYGYTF,TGTGCCAGCAGCCTAGGAGGGACAGGGTTTATCTATGGCTACACCTTC
-,TRBJ2-5,-,TRBV14,CASSPLGGVQETQYF,TGTGCCAGCAGCCCCCTTGGCGGGGTCCAAGAGACCCAGTACTTC
-,TRBJ2-2,TRBD1,TRBV7-6,CASSLAVGQGRNTGELFF,TGTGCCAGCAGCTTAGCGGTGGGACAGGGGAGAAACACCGGGGAGCTGTTTTTT
-,TRBJ2-7,-,TRBV27,CASSLTGTYEQYF,TGTGCCAGCAGTTTAACGGGGACCTACGAGCAGTACTTC
-,TRBJ2-3,-,TRBV21-1,CASSTGREKYF,TGTGCCAGCAGCACCGGGAGGGAAAAGTATTTT
once,TRBJ2-7,-,TRBV6-5,CASSYGDPGGYEQYF,TGTGCCAGCAGTTACGGGGACCCCGGAGGGTACGAGCAGTACTTC
-,TRBJ1-6,TRBD1,TRBV7-2,CASSLRQGDSPLHF,TGTGCCAGCAGCTTAAGGCAGGGGGATTCACCCCTCCACTTT
-,TRBJ2-7,-,TRBV7-9,CASSAATSYEQYF,TGTGCCAGCAGCGCGGCCACGTCCTACGAGCAGTACTTC
-,TRBJ2-3,-,TRBV20-1,CSALQGSTQYF,TGCAGTGCACTACAGGGAAGTACGCAGTATTTT
-,TRBJ2-2,-,TRBV5-6,CASSLATGELFF,TGTGCCAGCAGCTTAGCCACCGGGGAGCTGTTTTTT